This T cell receptor (beta chain) originates from a study of cytomegalovirus exposure and HLA in healthy donors. Overall study: An earlier analysis found 117 million unique TCR beta sequences from approximately 190 million T cells. General study findings and limits: For most TCR beta V segments, an earlier analysis put the productive rate at about 87% or about 30% of the time. Cytomegalovirus-associated status was assigned to some 160 TCR beta chains.

The primer mix had 60 Vbeta and 13 Jbeta primers. Sequencing used immunoSEQ multiplex PCR; TCRdb keeps in-frame clones, though not all of them. The sample comprises about 76,000 clones, about 76% of which are singletons, and about 12% rests with the top ten. Note on this clone: Its antigen is as yet unknown.

CDR3 length: 16 amino acids. CDR1 and CDR2 from the germline V gene are MDHEN and SYDVKM. Trimming shortened V by 3 bases and J by 5 bases, and 14 bases separated the two germline ends. Sample: PBMCs. This clonotype was obtained from a male donor in good health and CMV-seropositive. V is TRBV28 and J is TRBJ1-6, with D possibly matching TRBD1 (6 bases). The CDR3, as DNA: TGTGCCAGCAGTTTCGCGACGGGACAAAATAATTCACCCCTCCACTTT. As protein: CASSFATGQNNSPLHF.